This TCR beta chain was profiled in a study of blood T cell repertoires in COVID-19. The CDR3 extends over 16 amino acids. With 8 bases clipped from V and 4 bases from J, the junction kept 10 bases outside the gene matches. CDR1 is WNHNN and CDR2 is SYGVQD in the germline V gene (reference sequence). Authors' analysis steps: Nucleated cell number was recorded as an estimate derived from reference gene primer amplification. Some clones are missing from TCRdb's copy, which holds only in-frame ones; the method was immunoSEQ multiplex PCR. The DNA gave D and trimming, while V, J and clone size come from that table. The repertoire holds some 41,000 clones, with approximately 90% as singletons.

The sequence was obtained from a human donor in a cohort sampled during active COVID-19. Source material: peripheral blood. The chain is built from TRBV10-1 and TRBJ2-2, with 10 bases that match TRBD2. In DNA, the CDR3 is TGCGCCAGCGGGGGAGGGACTAGCGAAGGCACCGGGGAGCTGTTTTTT. It yields the protein CASGGGTSEGTGELFF.